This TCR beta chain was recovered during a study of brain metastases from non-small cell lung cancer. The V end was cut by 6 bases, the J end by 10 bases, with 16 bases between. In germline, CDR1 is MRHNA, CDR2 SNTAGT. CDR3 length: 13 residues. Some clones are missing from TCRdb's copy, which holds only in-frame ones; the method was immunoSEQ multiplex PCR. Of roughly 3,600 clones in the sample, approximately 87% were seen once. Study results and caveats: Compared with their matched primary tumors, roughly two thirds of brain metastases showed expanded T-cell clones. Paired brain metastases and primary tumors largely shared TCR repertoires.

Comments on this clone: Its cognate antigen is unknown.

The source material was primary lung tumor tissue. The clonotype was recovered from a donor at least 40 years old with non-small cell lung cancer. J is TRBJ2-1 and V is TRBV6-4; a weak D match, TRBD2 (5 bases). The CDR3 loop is CASSLNLREEQFF. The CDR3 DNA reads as TGTGCCAGCAGCCTGAACCTACGGGAAGAGCAGTTCTTC.